The 19 T cell receptor beta chains below all came from one sample that was sequenced in a study of blood T cells in healthy people across ages (dated by TCRdb to between 2014 and 2016). The library was generated by 5' RACE. Sequencing was performed on an Illumina HiSeq 2500. A second PCR of about 7 to 12 cycles was run with a J-beta primer mix and a sample-barcoded 5' primer. TCRdb took the public reads, trimmed them with fastp at Q25, ran MiXCR for clone calling and kept in-frame beta chains. CDR3 protein sequences are deduplicated, and each keeps its most common genes and DNA. The sample data list about 570,000 distinct CDR3 sequences, and 27% of these were observed just once. Under 20% of the sample belongs to the ten largest clones. The sample consisted of blood. The receptors come from a woman in her sixties or seventies in good health.

This clonotype was observed at least ten times. The chain uses TRBV5-1 and TRBJ2-6; D is unresolved. V dropped 6 bases and J dropped 0 bases, with 4 bases sitting between them. Germline V CDR1 and CDR2: SGHRS, YFSETQ. The CDR3 sequence is 13 residues long. CDR3 bases: TGCGCCAGCAACCCCTCTGGGGCCAACGTCCTGACTTTC. Amino acids: CASNPSGANVLTF.

The chain carries TRBV5-5 and TRBJ1-4; TRBD1 aligns across 9 bases. Looked up from germline, CDR1 is SGHKS and CDR2 is YYEKEE (reference sequence). Trimming removed 3 bases from V and 7 bases from J; junction bases left unmatched: 7. This CDR3 contains 15 residues. CDR3 loop: CASSSGGTGFEKLFF. CDR3 nucleotides: TGTGCCAGCAGCTCAGGCGGGACAGGGTTTGAAAAACTGTTTTTT.

This clonotype has just one count. The chain employs TRBV7-2 and TRBJ2-6; D remains ambiguous. With 4 bases removed from V and 6 bases from J, the gap between germline ends came to 10 bases. The CDR3 spans 14 residues. Germline lookup yields CDR1 SGHTA and CDR2 FQGNSA. The CDR3 DNA follows: TGTGCCAGCAGCTCTACTCTGTCGGCCAACGTCCTGACTTTC. Its translation is CASSSTLSANVLTF.

About this clonotype: The junction departs from the called germline gene at one end, perhaps through a read error. The J gene is TRBJ1-2, the V gene TRBV12-3 or TRBV12-4; D unclear. The CDR3 runs 14 residues. CDR3: CASSLDSPYYGHTF. CDR3 coding DNA: TGTGCCAGCAGTTTAGACAGTCCTTACTATGGCCACACCTTC.

This clonotype was counted only a few times. The chain combines TRBV3-1 with TRBJ2-2; 8 bases map to TRBD2. Trimming at V came to 4 bases and at J to 5 bases, leaving 15 bases not matched to a gene. This CDR3 contains 18 residues. CDR1 and CDR2 from the germline V gene are LGHDT and YNNKEL (reference sequence). The CDR3 DNA reads as TGTGCCAGCAGCCCCCTTACAGTCGGGACTAGACGGACCGGGGAGCTGTTTTTT. Translating it yields CASSPLTVGTRRTGELFF.

This clonotype was picked up a small number of times. The chain joins TRBV7-3 to TRBJ1-1; no firm D call. Trimming pared 5 bases from V and 5 bases from J, leaving 15 bases between. CDR3 length equals 14 residues. Germline V gene lookup returns CDR1 SGHTA and CDR2 FQGTGA. In DNA form, the CDR3 reads TGTGCCAGCAGCCCCTCGGCAGGAGATACTGAAGCTTTCTTT. It codes for CASSPSAGDTEAFF.

This chain links TRBV6-2 or TRBV6-3 with TRBJ1-5; possibly TRBD1 for D (6 bases). The germline V gene has CDR1 MNHEY and CDR2 SVGEGT. The CDR3 covers 13 residues. V was cut by 7 bases and J by 4 bases, with 11 bases left in between. The chain's CDR3 is CASTSRGNQPQHF. DNA of the CDR3: TGTGCCAGCACCTCAAGGGGGAATCAGCCCCAGCATTTT.

The chain employs TRBV12-3 or TRBV12-4 and TRBJ1-2, with D unresolved. The CDR3 has 13 amino acids. V lost 2 bases to trimming and J lost 8 bases, with 12 bases between them. This CDR3 is CASSLQASVGYTF. In DNA form, the CDR3 reads TGTGCCAGCAGTTTACAGGCGTCCGTCGGCTACACCTTC.

The V call is TRBV20-1, the J call TRBJ2-1; D may correspond to TRBD1 or TRBD2 (5 bases each). Trimming took 2 bases from V and 9 from J, leaving 17 bases between them. Germline V CDR1 and CDR2: DFQATT, SNEGSKA (reference sequence). This CDR3 spans 14 amino acids. CDR3 nucleotides: TGCAGTGCTAGACCCGTAGTGAAGAGGGGTGAGCAGTTCTTC. Protein product: CSARPVVKRGEQFF.

This clonotype was counted a single time. The J gene is TRBJ1-1, the V gene TRBV6-4; TRBD1 aligns across 7 bases. V lost 6 bases to trimming and J lost 4 bases; unmatched junction nucleotides: 5. Looked up from germline, CDR1 is MRHNA and CDR2 is SNTAGT. The CDR3 runs 13 residues. The CDR3: CASSVDRATEAFF. CDR3 in DNA: TGTGCCAGCAGCGTTGACAGGGCCACTGAAGCTTTCTTT.

The chain carries TRBV7-2 and TRBJ2-7; maybe TRBD2 (5 bases). Germline-derived CDR1 and CDR2 are SGHTA and FQGNSA. This CDR3 has 15 residues. Trimming took off 5 bases at V and 4 bases at J, with 18 bases between the two ends. Here the CDR3 reads CASSRSGSGVYEQYF. The CDR3 DNA follows: TGTGCCAGCAGCAGAAGCGGCTCCGGTGTTTACGAGCAGTACTTC.

This clonotype has a handful of counts. The chain is built from TRBV7-6 and TRBJ2-4; 7 bases match TRBD1. The germline V gene encodes CDR1 SGHVS and CDR2 FNYEAQ. V gave up 3 bases and J gave up 9 bases; unmatched junction bases: 17. This CDR3 region has 17 residues. The CDR3 coding sequence is TGTGCCAGCAGCTTGGGTTGGGACCGTCCCGAGGGGGCCATTCAGTACTTC. Translated, it gives CASSLGWDRPEGAIQYF.

This clonotype was recorded a few times. V usage is TRBV19 and J usage is TRBJ2-7, with 8 nucleotides matching TRBD1. In germline, CDR1 is LNHDA, CDR2 SQIVND (reference sequence). The CDR3 spans 18 residues. J lost 0 bases, V lost 4 bases, and 14 bases had no gene match. CDR3: CASSRNALGQDLSYEQYF. The CDR3, as DNA: TGTGCCAGTAGTAGGAACGCTTTGGGACAGGACCTCTCCTACGAGCAGTACTTC. Together with reference TRBV19 and TRBJ2-7, the CDR3 gives the full variable domain: DGGITQSPKYLFRKEGQNVTLSCEQNLNHDAMYWYRQDPGQGLRLIYYSQIVNDFQKGDIAEGYSVSREKKESFPLTVTSAQKNPTAFYLCASSRNALGQDLSYEQYFGPGTRLTVT.

CDR3 sequence: CASSQEGLAGYEQFF. The CDR3 nucleotides are TGTGCCAGCAGCCAAGAGGGGCTAGCAGGCTATGAGCAGTTCTTC. The chain is built from TRBV4-2 and TRBJ2-5, with D possibly called TRBD1 or TRBD2 (5 bases each). With the DNA end fitting TRBJ2-1 better, the J assignment may be wrong. The CDR3 sequence is 15 residues long. Germline loops: CDR1 LGHNA, CDR2 YNFKEQ.

As concerns this clonotype: Given the absence of the conserved phenylalanine or tryptophan at the CDR3 end, a read error is likely. The chain links TRBV25-1 to TRBJ2-5; the D is unclear. This CDR3 region has 13 residues. Germline CDR1 MGHDK, CDR2 SYGVNS. V was cut by 2 bases and J by 11 bases, with 15 bases left in between. CDR3 nucleotides: TGTGCCAGCAGTGAAACCTTATCAACGAGGCAGTACGTC. It codes for CASSETLSTRQYV.

This clonotype has a handful of counts. The chain combines TRBV20-1 with TRBJ2-4, with D perhaps assigned TRBD1 or TRBD2 (6 bases each). Germline V gene data show CDR1 as DFQATT and CDR2 as SNEGSKA (reference sequence). Trimming cost V 5 bases and J 4 bases, with 18 bases left between them. The length of the CDR3 is 15 residues. CDR3 protein: CSAPLVGGIKNIQYF. For the CDR3, the DNA is TGCAGTGCTCCCCTCGTAGGGGGGATAAAAAACATTCAGTACTTC.

This sequence joins TRBV18 and TRBJ2-5; weak D call: TRBD1 (5 bases). Germline V CDR1 and CDR2: KGHSH, LQKENI. The length of the CDR3 is 13 residues. V dropped 1 base and J dropped 10 bases, with 13 bases sitting between them. Here the CDR3 DNA reads TGTGCCAGCTCACCACGAAGCAGGGTGGACCAGTACTTC. It specifies CASSPRSRVDQYF.

In DNA, the CDR3 is TGTGCCAGCAGTTATAATGATAGGCTGGAGCAGTACTTC. Translation gives CASSYNDRLEQYF. The rearrangement joins TRBV6-6 to TRBJ2-5; unclear D gene. The CDR3 runs 13 residues. CDR1 is MNHNY, CDR2 SVGAGI, per germline (reference sequence). Trimming removed 3 bases from V and 11 bases from J, with 16 bases in between.

This clonotype was seen at least ten times. V is TRBV7-9 and J is TRBJ1-1; weak D call: TRBD1 (6 bases). Germline-derived CDR1 and CDR2 are SEHNR and FQNEAQ (reference sequence). V shed 4 bases and J shed 6 bases, with 21 bases lying between them. CDR3 length equals 16 residues. In nucleotides, the CDR3 is TGTGCCAGCAGCTCCCATCTGGCAGGGGATGTCCCTGAAGCTTTCTTT. Translation gives CASSSHLAGDVPEAFF.